The clone carrying this T cell receptor beta chain has a count of ten or more. The antigen is not known. This sample stems from a study of T cells in Graves' hyperthyroidism and ophthalmopathy. Study-wide context: Any treatment followed the collection of peripheral blood at initial diagnosis.

After removal of 5 bases from V and 4 bases from J, the junction contained 8 bases not matched to a gene. Germline lookup yields CDR1 MNHNS and CDR2 SASEGT. This CDR3 region has 15 residues. Disease lasting under 3 months, a NOSPECS grade of at least 4, and a Clinical Activity Score of at least 3 were features of the ophthalmopathy patients. Clinical symptoms, serum thyroxine and TRAb, thyroid ultrasound and orbital computed tomography together formed the diagnostic basis. Study-level results: Most thyroid clonotypes expanded above 0.001 were also detected in blood.

TCR beta CDR3 sequences were amplified from RNA transcripts. The HTBI primer set drove a first-round RT-PCR of the TCR CDR3. TCRdb reprocessed the multiplex PCR reads with MiXCR, giving one entry per CDR3 protein. The data hold 550,000 to 600,000 distinct CDR3 sequences, with more than 13% observed a single time. The chain uses TRBV6-1 and TRBJ2-7; 10 nucleotides line up with TRBD1. The sequencing sample was made of blood. The clonotype originates from a woman between 18 and 30 years old with Graves' ophthalmopathy. CDR3 in amino acids: CASSKGQGPIYEQYF. Written as DNA, the CDR3 is TGTGCCAGCAGTAAGGGACAGGGGCCAATATACGAGCAGTACTTC.